This entry describes one TCR beta chain. Its antigen remains unidentified. Per the germline V gene, CDR1 is SGHNT and CDR2 is YYREEE (reference sequence). The CDR3 is 14 residues long. Losses at the gene ends were 1 base for V and 7 bases for J; bases not matched to a gene: 6. The record originates from a study of cytomegalovirus exposure and HLA in healthy donors. Study observations and caveats: Earlier analysis found most TCR beta V segments productive about 87% or about 30% of the time. A later analysis linked a missense variant in DCLRE1C to the trimming of TCR beta V and J genes.

Researchers ran the PCR with 60 Vbeta and 13 Jbeta primers. Here immunoSEQ multiplex PCR was the method, and the copy in TCRdb shows in-frame clones only, minus some. The data contain some 120,000 clones, about three quarters of them seen just once; the ten biggest clones take up about 1.9%. The receptor's source is a man aged 50 to 60 in good health and CMV-seronegative. This chain uses TRBV5-4 with TRBJ2-7; 9 bases line up with TRBD1. Sequencing used PBMCs. The CDR3 reads CASSLPGTGREQYF. The CDR3 DNA follows: TGTGCCAGCAGCTTGCCCGGGACAGGGAGGGAGCAGTACTTC.